This T cell receptor beta chain was sequenced during a study of shared clonotypes between healthy human individuals. About the study: Each donor's CD8 memory used one plate, CD8 naive two, each CD4 subset three.

CD45RO-negative, CCR7-positively selected cells formed the naive CD8 fraction, excluding terminally differentiated effector memory CD45RA+ cells. As processed by the authors: ImmunoSEQ output held junction-only sequences without quality scores, so filtering differed. Produced via immunoSEQ multiplex PCR; TCRdb's table is partial and in-frame only. D and trimming come from the DNA, and the V and J calls and clone size come from that table. The table includes about 590,000 clones, nearly 97% detected once. Of note for this clone: Its cognate antigen is unknown.

General study findings and limits: Shared clonotypes across all four donors exceeded non-shared ones in generation probability. Sequencing depth was a factor that was expected to affect clonotype sharing among donors.

The CDR3 contains 13 residues. In germline, CDR1 is KGHSH, CDR2 LQKENI. V lost 3 bases to trimming and J lost 6 bases, with 11 bases between them. The sequencing input was naive CD8+ T cells sorted from blood. This chain joins TRBV18 and TRBJ1-1; TRBD1 is a possible D gene (5 bases). The source of this sequence is a woman in her 30s in good health. The CDR3 loop is CASSPIGTSEAFF. The DNA of the CDR3 is TGTGCCAGCTCACCGATCGGGACTTCTGAAGCTTTCTTT. Full variable domain (remainder filled in from reference TRBV18 and TRBJ1-1): NAGVMQNPRHLVRRRGQEARLRCSPMKGHSHVYWYRQLPEEGLKFMVYLQKENIIDESGMPKERFSAEFPKEGPSILRIQQVVRGDSAAYFCASSPIGTSEAFFGQGTRLTVV.